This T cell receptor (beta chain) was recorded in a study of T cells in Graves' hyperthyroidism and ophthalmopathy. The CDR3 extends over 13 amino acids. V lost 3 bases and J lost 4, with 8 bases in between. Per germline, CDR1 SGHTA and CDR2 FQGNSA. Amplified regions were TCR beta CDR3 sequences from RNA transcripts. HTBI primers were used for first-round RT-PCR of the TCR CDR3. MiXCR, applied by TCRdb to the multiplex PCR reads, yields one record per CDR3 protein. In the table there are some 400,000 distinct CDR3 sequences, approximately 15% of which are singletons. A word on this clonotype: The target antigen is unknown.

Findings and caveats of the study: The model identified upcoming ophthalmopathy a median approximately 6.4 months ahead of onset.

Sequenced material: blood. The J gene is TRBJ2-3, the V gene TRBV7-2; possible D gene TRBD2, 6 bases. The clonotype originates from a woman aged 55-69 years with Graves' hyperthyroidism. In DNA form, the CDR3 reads TGTGCCAGCAGCTTGACTAGTCCAGATACGCAGTATTTT. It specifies CASSLTSPDTQYF.